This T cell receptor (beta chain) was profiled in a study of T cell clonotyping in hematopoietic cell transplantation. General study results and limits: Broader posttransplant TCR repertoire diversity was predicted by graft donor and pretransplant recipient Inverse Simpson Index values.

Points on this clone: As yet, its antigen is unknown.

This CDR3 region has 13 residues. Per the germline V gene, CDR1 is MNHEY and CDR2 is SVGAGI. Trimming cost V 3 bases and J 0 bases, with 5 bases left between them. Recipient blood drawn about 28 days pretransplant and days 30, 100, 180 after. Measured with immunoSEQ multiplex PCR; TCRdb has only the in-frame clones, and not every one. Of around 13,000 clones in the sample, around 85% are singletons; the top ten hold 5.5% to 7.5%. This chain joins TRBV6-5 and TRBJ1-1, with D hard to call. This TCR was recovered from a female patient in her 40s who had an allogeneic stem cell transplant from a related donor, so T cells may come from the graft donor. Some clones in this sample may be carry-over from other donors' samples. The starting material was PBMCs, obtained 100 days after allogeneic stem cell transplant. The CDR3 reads CASSYTVNTEAFF. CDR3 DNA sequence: TGTGCCAGCAGTTATACAGTGAACACTGAAGCTTTCTTT.